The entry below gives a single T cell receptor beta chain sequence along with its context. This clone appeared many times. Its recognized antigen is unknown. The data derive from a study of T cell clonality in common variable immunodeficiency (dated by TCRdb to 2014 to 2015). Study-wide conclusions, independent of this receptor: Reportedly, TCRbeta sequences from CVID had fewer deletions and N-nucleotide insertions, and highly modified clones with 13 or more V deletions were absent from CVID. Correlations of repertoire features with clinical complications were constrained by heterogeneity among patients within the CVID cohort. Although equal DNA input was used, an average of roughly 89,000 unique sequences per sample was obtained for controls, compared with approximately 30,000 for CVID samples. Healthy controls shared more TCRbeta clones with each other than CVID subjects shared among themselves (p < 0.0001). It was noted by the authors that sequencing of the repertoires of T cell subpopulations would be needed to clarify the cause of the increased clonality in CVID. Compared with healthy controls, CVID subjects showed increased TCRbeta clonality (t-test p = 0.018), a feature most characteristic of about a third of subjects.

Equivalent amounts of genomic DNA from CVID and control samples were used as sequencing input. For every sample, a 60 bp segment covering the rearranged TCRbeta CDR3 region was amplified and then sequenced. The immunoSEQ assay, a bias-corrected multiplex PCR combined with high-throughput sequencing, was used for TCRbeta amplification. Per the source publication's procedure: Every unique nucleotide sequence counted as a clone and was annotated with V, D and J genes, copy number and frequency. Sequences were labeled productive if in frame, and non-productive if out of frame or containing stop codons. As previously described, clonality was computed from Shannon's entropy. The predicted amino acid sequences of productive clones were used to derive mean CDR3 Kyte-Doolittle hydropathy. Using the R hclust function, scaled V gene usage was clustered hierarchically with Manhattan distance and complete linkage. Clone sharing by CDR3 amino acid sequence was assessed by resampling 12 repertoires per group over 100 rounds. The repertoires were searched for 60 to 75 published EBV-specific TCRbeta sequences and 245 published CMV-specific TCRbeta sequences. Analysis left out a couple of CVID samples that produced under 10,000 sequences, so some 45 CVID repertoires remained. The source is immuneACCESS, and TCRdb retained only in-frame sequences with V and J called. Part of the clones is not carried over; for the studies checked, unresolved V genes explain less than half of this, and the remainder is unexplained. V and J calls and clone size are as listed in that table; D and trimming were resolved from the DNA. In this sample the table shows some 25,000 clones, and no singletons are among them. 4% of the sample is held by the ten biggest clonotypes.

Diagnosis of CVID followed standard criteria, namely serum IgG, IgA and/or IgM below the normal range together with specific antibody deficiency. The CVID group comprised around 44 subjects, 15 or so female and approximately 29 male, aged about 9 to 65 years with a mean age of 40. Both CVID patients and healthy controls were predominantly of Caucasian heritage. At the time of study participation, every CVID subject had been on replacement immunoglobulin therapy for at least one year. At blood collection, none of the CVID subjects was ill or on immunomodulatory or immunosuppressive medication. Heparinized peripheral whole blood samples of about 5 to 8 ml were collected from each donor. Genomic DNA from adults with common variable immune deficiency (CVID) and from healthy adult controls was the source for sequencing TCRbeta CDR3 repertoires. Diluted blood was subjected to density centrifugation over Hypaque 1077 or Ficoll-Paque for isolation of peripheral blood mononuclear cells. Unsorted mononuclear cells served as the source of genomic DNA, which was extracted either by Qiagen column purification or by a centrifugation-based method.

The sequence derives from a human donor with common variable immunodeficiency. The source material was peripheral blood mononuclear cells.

This receptor carries the CDR3 CSARVGQSHEQYF. Incomplete CDR3 DNA: TGCAGTGCTAGAGTGGGACAGAGTCACGAG. The chain joins TRBV20-1 to TRBJ2-7, with 7 bases in between that match TRBD1. The read ends 3 residues early relative to the CDR3; the germline J gene fills the gap. CDR1 and CDR2, looked up from the germline V gene (reference sequence), are DFQATT and SNEGSKA. The CDR3 runs 13 residues from the cysteine to the phenylalanine. Sequencing covers 30 bases of the CDR3, shown here with the frame starting at base 1. Clipping removes 1 base from V and 5 bases from J, with 5 as the unmatched junction base count.